These 13 T cell receptor beta chains share one sample of origin, sequenced in a study of PD-1 blockade in classical Hodgkin lymphoma. Some clones are missing from TCRdb's copy, which holds only in-frame ones; the method was immunoSEQ multiplex PCR. The data contain more than 40,000 clones, 60% to 80% of them singletons. Described time point: cycle 4 day 1 (C4D1), after about 6 weeks of nivolumab. All patients relapsed after autologous stem cell transplantation, and brentuximab vedotin exposure varied. The source material was peripheral blood mononuclear cells (PBMCs), sampled before the fourth cycle of nivolumab. The receptors here all came from a human donor with classical Hodgkin lymphoma.

V usage is TRBV28 and J usage is TRBJ2-1; 11 nucleotides align to TRBD2. V lost 10 bases and J lost 4; bases outside the gene matches: 12. The CDR3 extends over 16 amino acids. Per germline, CDR1 MDHEN and CDR2 SYDVKM. CDR3 nucleotides: TGTGCCATCGACGCGGGGGGACTAGCGGTTTACAATGAGCAGTTCTTC. Protein sequence: CAIDAGGLAVYNEQFF.

The chain couples TRBV19 to TRBJ2-3; no clear D gene. Germline loops: CDR1 LNHDA, CDR2 SQIVND (reference sequence). V was trimmed by 3 bases and J by 4 bases, leaving 14 bases between them. The CDR3 is 15 residues long. The CDR3 DNA follows: TGTGCCAGTAGTATCCCCCGTTCCCCCCCAGATACGCAGTATTTT. Its protein is CASSIPRSPPDTQYF. The variable domain in full, with the rest retrieved from reference TRBV19 and TRBJ2-3, is DGGITQSPKYLFRKEGQNVTLSCEQNLNHDAMYWYRQDPGQGLRLIYYSQIVNDFQKGDIAEGYSVSREKKESFPLTVTSAQKNPTAFYLCASSIPRSPPDTQYFGPGTRLTVL.

The V call is TRBV7-2, the J call TRBJ1-1; weak D call: TRBD1 (6 bases). V lost 7 bases to trimming and J lost 0 bases, with 12 bases between them. The CDR3 sequence is 14 residues long. Per the germline V gene, CDR1 is SGHTA and CDR2 is FQGNSA. The CDR3 DNA reads TGTGCCAGCACCTCCGGACAGCTGAACACTGAAGCTTTCTTT. This translates into CASTSGQLNTEAFF.

V and J are TRBV7-2 and TRBJ1-1; a possible D gene is TRBD1 (5 bases). The germline V gene encodes CDR1 SGHTA and CDR2 FQGNSA. Trimming stripped 1 base from V and 5 bases from J, with 8 bases between. The CDR3 totals 13 residues. This CDR3 is CASSLGEGTEAFF. The DNA of the CDR3 is TGTGCCAGCAGCTTAGGGGAGGGGACTGAAGCTTTCTTT.

This clone was seen only a few times. In nucleotides, the CDR3 is TGTGCCAGCAGCGTAGGGGACAGCACCTATGGCTACACCTTC. As protein: CASSVGDSTYGYTF. The rearrangement joins TRBV9 to TRBJ1-2; TRBD1 matches at 7 bases. Per germline, CDR1 SGDLS and CDR2 YYNGEE. CDR3 length: 14 residues. J gave up 4 bases and V 0 bases, and 3 bases lay outside the gene matches. Full variable domain (missing parts from reference TRBV9 and TRBJ1-2): DSGVTQTPKHLITATGQRVTLRCSPRSGDLSVYWYQQSLDQGLQFLIQYYNGEERAKGNILERFSAQQFPDLHSELNLSSLELGDSALYFCASSVGDSTYGYTFGSGTRLTVV.

The chain uses TRBV11-1 and TRBJ2-7; 11 bases line up with TRBD2. J gave up 2 bases and V 3 bases, and 0 bases lay outside the gene matches. The germline gives CDR1 SGHAT, CDR2 FQDESV (reference sequence). This CDR3 comprises 14 residues. Here the CDR3 DNA reads TGTGCCAGCAGCTTTAGCGGGGGGGCCTACGAGCAGTACTTC. Translating gives CASSFSGGAYEQYF.

This sequence joins TRBV5-1 and TRBJ2-1, with 7 bases fitting TRBD2. V lost 0 bases to trimming and J lost 9 bases; unmatched junction nucleotides: 12. CDR3 length equals 16 residues. CDR1 is SGHRS, CDR2 YFSETQ, per germline. CDR3 sequence (DNA): TGCGCCAGCAGCTTGGCGACTCTAGCGGAGGGCAGTGAGCAGTTCTTC. Protein: CASSLATLAEGSEQFF.

This chain joins TRBV7-9 and TRBJ2-3, with TRBD1 matching 11 bases. The germline CDR1 and CDR2 sequences are SEHNR and FQNEAQ (reference sequence). V dropped 7 bases and J dropped 11; count of bases not matched to a gene: 17. The CDR3 contains 16 residues. CDR3 protein: CASNPGAGQGALGQYF. As DNA, the CDR3 is TGTGCCAGCAACCCCGGGGCCGGACAGGGGGCTCTTGGGCAGTATTTT. The variable domain in full, completed from reference TRBV7-9 and TRBJ2-3, reads DTGVSQNPRHKITKRGQNVTFRCDPISEHNRLYWYRQTLGQGPEFLTYFQNEAQLEKSRLLSDRFSAERPKGSFSTLEIQRTEQGDSAMYLCASNPGAGQGALGQYFGPGTRLTVL.

The J gene is TRBJ2-3, the V gene TRBV5-4; the match to TRBD2 covers 9 bases. V dropped 5 bases and J dropped 4; count of bases not matched to a gene: 5. CDR3 size: 14 residues. Germline loops: CDR1 SGHNT, CDR2 YYREEE (reference sequence). The CDR3 coding sequence is TGTGCCAGCAGTATAGCGGGAGCGTCAGATACGCAGTATTTT. As protein: CASSIAGASDTQYF.

This clone was detected only once. The J gene is TRBJ1-1, the V gene TRBV5-1, with a tentative D call TRBD1 (6 bases). Germline lookup yields CDR1 SGHRS and CDR2 YFSETQ. Trimming removed 0 bases from V and 6 bases from J, with 18 bases in between. The CDR3 extends over 16 amino acids. CDR3 nucleotides: TGCGCCAGCAGCTTGGAGGGTTTCACAGGGAAGGCTGAAGCTTTCTTT. Translating it yields CASSLEGFTGKAEAFF.

This clone was seen only once. The chain has TRBV7-3 and TRBJ2-7; D is possibly TRBD1 or TRBD2 (5 bases each). The V end lost 5 bases, the J end lost 9 bases, and 11 bases lay between the germline ends. The CDR3 has 11 amino acids. The V gene's germline CDR1 is SGHTA and CDR2 FQGTGA. The CDR3 bases are TGTGCCAGCAGCCCCGGGGCCCTGCAGTACTTC. This sequence encodes CASSPGALQYF.

The chain recombines TRBV7-2 with TRBJ2-7, with D unresolved. Per germline, CDR1 SGHTA and CDR2 FQGNSA. Trimming stripped 7 bases from V and 5 bases from J, with 9 bases between. This CDR3 is built from 11 residues. CDR3 residues: CASNKRNEQYF. As DNA, the CDR3 is TGTGCCAGCAATAAACGAAACGAGCAGTACTTC.

Details on this clone: One end of the junction fails to match germline, which may point to a read error. This chain uses TRBV20-1 with TRBJ2-7; the D call may be TRBD1 or TRBD2 (7 bases each). CDR3 length: 11 amino acids. Germline V gene data show CDR1 as DFQATT and CDR2 as SNEGSKA (reference sequence). The CDR3 DNA reads as TGTTGCTCAGGGGGGGCCTACGAGCAGTACTTC. Amino acids: CCSGGAYEQYF.